Below, 4 T cell receptor beta chains from the same sample are listed, as sequenced in a study of radiotherapy plus CTLA-4 blockade in lung cancer. Assay used: immunoSEQ multiplex PCR; TCRdb lists only in-frame clones, some missing. There are more than 55,000 clones in the sample; approximately 80% occur only once, and around 17% lies in the top ten. This sample comprised peripheral blood, obtained from a patient treated with radiotherapy plus ipilimumab. Receptors originate from a human donor with non-small cell lung cancer who had a complete response to radiotherapy plus ipilimumab.

This chain connects TRBV6-1 to TRBJ1-5; 7 bases fit TRBD1. V lost 5 bases, J lost 2 bases, and 3 bases stayed unmatched. The CDR3 consists of 14 residues. Germline-derived CDR1 and CDR2 are MNHNS and SASEGT. CDR3 sequence (DNA): TGTGCCAGCAGTTCCGGACAGGGCAATCAGCCCCAGCATTTT. The encoded protein is CASSSGQGNQPQHF.

This sequence joins TRBV5-1 and TRBJ1-2; 10 positions match TRBD1. Germline lookup yields CDR1 SGHRS and CDR2 YFSETQ. This CDR3 is built from 14 residues. V dropped 4 bases and J dropped 3; count of bases not matched to a gene: 3. This chain's CDR3 is CASSIGQGDYGYTF. In DNA form, the CDR3 reads TGCGCCAGCAGCATCGGACAGGGGGACTATGGCTACACCTTC.

The rearrangement links TRBV6-1 to TRBJ2-5; 8 bases match TRBD1. Losses at the gene ends were 5 bases for V and 1 base for J; bases not matched to a gene: 6. This CDR3 has 15 amino acids. The germline gives CDR1 MNHNS, CDR2 SASEGT. The CDR3 spells CASSMEGQVQETQYF. CDR3 in DNA: TGTGCCAGCAGTATGGAGGGACAGGTCCAAGAGACCCAGTACTTC.

The CDR3 is CASSPPRQGIGVGETQYF. The CDR3 DNA reads TGTGCCAGCTCACCACCGCGACAGGGTATAGGGGTCGGGGAGACCCAGTACTTC. The chain joins TRBV18 to TRBJ2-5, with TRBD1 identical over 7 bases. There are 18 residues in the CDR3. With 0 bases clipped from V and 5 bases from J, the junction kept 15 bases outside the gene matches. The V gene's germline CDR1 is KGHSH and CDR2 LQKENI.